These T cell receptor beta chains were read from a single sample in a study of T cells in localized non-small cell lung cancer. Measured with immunoSEQ multiplex PCR; TCRdb has only the in-frame clones, and not every one. The table includes approximately 43,000 clones, roughly 90% detected once. The specimen comprised peripheral blood, sampled before any cancer treatment. The receptor set was obtained from a female donor over 55 with stage I squamous cell lung carcinoma. Both conserved end residues are trimmed from each CDR3. Rows may omit the clone size; those that give it use once, few, many or a size class.

NA | TRBJ2-2 | 14 | TRBV7-3 | ASSSPGLGAGGELF
NA | TRBJ2-6 | 15 | TRBV5-1 | ASSPGQGSRGTNVLT
few | TRBJ1-2 | 12 | TRBV4-3 | ASSQDTRTWGYT
NA | TRBJ1-2 | 17 | TRBV19 | ASNDRGSAAKVINYGYT
NA | TRBJ2-3 | 13 | TRBV5-6 | ASSLFGGTADTQY
NA | TRBJ2-1 | 12 | TRBV7-6 | ASSLGGKSNEQF
NA | TRBJ1-5 | 12 | TRBV6-4 | ASSDRRVNQPQH
NA | TRBJ2-3 | 12 | TRBV7-2 | ASSLGNRLDTQY
NA | TRBJ2-1 | 12 | TRBV27 | ASSLSGTSNEQF
NA | TRBJ2-1 | 10 | TRBV7-2 | ASSDRGTEQF
NA | TRBJ2-7 | 13 | TRBV6-1 | ASSAVGREGGEQY
NA | TRBJ1-2 | 14 | TRBV30 | AWSVRYGTGSYGYT
NA | TRBJ1-2 | 13 | TRBV25-1 | ASSEIAAANYGYT
NA | TRBJ2-1 | 12 | TRBV6-5 | ASSYPDVLGEQF
NA | TRBJ2-7 | 16 | TRBV4-2 | ASSQGETSGRTAYEQY
NA | TRBJ2-1 | 15 | TRBV6-4 | ASSEGDWGGDVGEQF
NA | TRBJ2-2 | 13 | TRBV6-5 | ASSLDTRNTGELF
NA | TRBJ2-7 | 12 | TRBV6-5 | ASSRTGSPHEQY
NA | TRBJ2-1 | 17 | TRBV11-3 | ASSLGRTSGSWSYNEQF
NA | TRBJ1-5 | 12 | TRBV6-5 | ASSRQGPNQPQH
NA | TRBJ1-2 | 15 | TRBV19 | ASSSPAGDRANYGYT
few | TRBJ2-4 | 10 | TRBV19 | ASSARVNIQY
NA | TRBJ2-2 | 13 | TRBV5-1 | ASRLDSQGSGELF
few | TRBJ2-5 | 13 | TRBV7-2 | ASSSHPRLAFTQY
NA | TRBJ2-1 | 11 | TRBV6-5 | ASRATGSYEQF
NA | TRBJ2-3 | 13 | TRBV12-5 | ASGRGTQRLDTQY
NA | TRBJ1-5 | 11 | TRBV11-2 | ASSRSWGQPQH
NA | TRBJ2-2 | 12 | TRBV18 | ASSRSLAGEEQI
NA | TRBJ1-5 | 11 | TRBV19 | ASSMDRVEPQH
NA | TRBJ2-3 | 12 | TRBV30 | AWSVLGGTDTQY
NA | TRBJ1-2 | 12 | TRBV5-8 | ASSLVNPNYGYT
NA | TRBJ2-1 | 14 | TRBV9 | ASSVEASPTYNEQF
NA | TRBJ2-7 | 12 | TRBV11-2 | ASSLGKGAYEQY
few | TRBJ1-1 | 11 | TRBV27 | ATSRREGTEAF
NA | TRBJ1-4 | 13 | TRBV5-1 | ASSWGKGTNEKLF
NA | TRBJ1-4 | 16 | TRBV4-1 | ASSQDRVGEATNEKLF
NA | TRBJ2-6 | 13 | TRBV5-1 | ASSPGTAGANVLT
NA | TRBJ2-7 | 11 | TRBV10-1 | ASSEGRGYEQY
NA | TRBJ2-5 | 11 | TRBV6-6 | ASSYGLGETQY
few | TRBJ2-3 | 13 | TRBV11-3 | ASSLGLAVTDTQY
NA | TRBJ2-5 | 13 | TRBV4-3 | ASSQDRRTYETQY
once | TRBJ2-2 | 10 | TRBV7-2 | ASRIGAGELF
NA | TRBJ2-4 | 13 | TRBV30 | AWSVPSGGVSIQY
NA | TRBJ2-7 | 11 | TRBV7-2 | ASALAGVYEQY